The T cell receptor beta chain described here comes from a study of CD8+ T cells in alopecia areata. Comment on this clone: Antigen unknown.

RNA, once extracted, was reverse transcribed into cDNA for use as the sequencing template. Profiling relied on immunoSEQ multiplex PCR, and the TCRdb table lists in-frame clones only, not all of them. The sample holds around 97,000 clones; less than 70% are singletons and the top ten take around 10%. Study outcomes and limitations: Possibly because of HLA-related factors, TCR sharing was less clear across patients than in mice.

Trimming stripped 0 bases from V and 2 bases from J, with 15 bases between. The CDR3 contains 16 residues. The germline gives CDR1 GTSNPN, CDR2 SVGIG (reference sequence). The chain employs TRBV30 and TRBJ2-3; the D gene is possibly TRBD1 (6 bases). The sequencing input was CD4+ T cells sorted from blood. This receptor was taken from a human donor in good health. CDR3 nucleotide sequence: TGTGCCTGGAGTGTACCGTCGTGGACAGACACAGATACGCAGTATTTT. Amino acids: CAWSVPSWTDTDTQYF.